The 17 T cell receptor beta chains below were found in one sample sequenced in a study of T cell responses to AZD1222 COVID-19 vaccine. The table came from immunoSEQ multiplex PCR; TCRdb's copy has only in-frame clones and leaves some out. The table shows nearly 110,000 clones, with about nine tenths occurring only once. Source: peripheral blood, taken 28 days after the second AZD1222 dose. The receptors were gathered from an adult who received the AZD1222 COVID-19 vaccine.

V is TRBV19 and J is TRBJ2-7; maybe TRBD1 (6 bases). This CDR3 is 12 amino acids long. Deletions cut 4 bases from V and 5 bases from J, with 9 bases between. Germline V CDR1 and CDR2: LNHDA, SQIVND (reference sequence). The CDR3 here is CASSRTGNEQYF. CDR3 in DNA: TGTGCCAGTAGTAGAACAGGGAACGAGCAGTACTTC.

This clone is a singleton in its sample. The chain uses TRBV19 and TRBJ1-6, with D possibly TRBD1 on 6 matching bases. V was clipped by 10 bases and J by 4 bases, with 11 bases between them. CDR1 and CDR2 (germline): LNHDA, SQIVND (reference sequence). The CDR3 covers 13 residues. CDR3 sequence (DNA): TGTGCCACCGCACAGGGTTATAATTCACCCCTCCACTTT. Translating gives CATAQGYNSPLHF.

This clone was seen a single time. CDR3 nucleotide sequence: TGTGCCAGCAGCCGAGGGATTGAGTTGGGAGAGCAGTACTTC. Encoded protein: CASSRGIELGEQYF. This chain links TRBV3-1 (or the pseudogene TRBV3-2) with TRBJ2-7, with TRBD2 as a possible D gene (5 bases). The length of the CDR3 is 14 residues. Germline CDR1 reads LGHDT; CDR2 reads YNNKEL (reference sequence). V lost 4 bases to trimming and J lost 7 bases, with 17 bases between them.

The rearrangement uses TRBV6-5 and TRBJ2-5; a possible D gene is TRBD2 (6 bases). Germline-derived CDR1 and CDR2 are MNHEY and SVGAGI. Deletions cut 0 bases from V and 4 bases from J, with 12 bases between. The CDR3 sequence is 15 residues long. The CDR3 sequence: CASSYSNRGSETQYF. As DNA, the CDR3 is TGTGCCAGCAGTTACTCGAATCGGGGGTCAGAGACCCAGTACTTC.

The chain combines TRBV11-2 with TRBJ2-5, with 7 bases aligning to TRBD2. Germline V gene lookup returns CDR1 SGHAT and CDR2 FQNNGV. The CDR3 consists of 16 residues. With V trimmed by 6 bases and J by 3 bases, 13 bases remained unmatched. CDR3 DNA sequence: TGTGCCAGCAGGCTAGCGGCAGCGAGTCTGAAAGAGACCCAGTACTTC. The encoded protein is CASRLAAASLKETQYF.

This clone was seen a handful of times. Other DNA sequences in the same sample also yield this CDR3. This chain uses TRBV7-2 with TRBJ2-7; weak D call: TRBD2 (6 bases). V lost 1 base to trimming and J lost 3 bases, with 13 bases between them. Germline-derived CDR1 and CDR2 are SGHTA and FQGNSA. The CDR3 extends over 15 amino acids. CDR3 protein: CASSLDAGPRYEQYF. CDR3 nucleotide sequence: TGTGCCAGCAGCTTAGACGCGGGGCCACGCTACGAGCAGTACTTC.

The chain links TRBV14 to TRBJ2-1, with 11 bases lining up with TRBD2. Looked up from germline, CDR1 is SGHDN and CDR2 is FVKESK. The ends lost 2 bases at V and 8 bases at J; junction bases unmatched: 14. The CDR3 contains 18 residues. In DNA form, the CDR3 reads TGTGCCAGCAGCCAACCGAAATTAGCGGGGGGGCCGCAGGATGAGCAGTTCTTC. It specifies CASSQPKLAGGPQDEQFF. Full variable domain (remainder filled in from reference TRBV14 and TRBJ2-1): EAGVTQFPSHSVIEKGQTVTLRCDPISGHDNLYWYRRVMGKEIKFLLHFVKESKQDESGMPNNRFLAERTGGTYSTLKVQPAELEDSGVYFCASSQPKLAGGPQDEQFFGPGTRLTVL.

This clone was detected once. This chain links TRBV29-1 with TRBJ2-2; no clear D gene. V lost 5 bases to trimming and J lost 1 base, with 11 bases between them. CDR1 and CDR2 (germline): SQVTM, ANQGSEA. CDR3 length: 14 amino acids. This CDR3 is CSVLSLGNTGELFF. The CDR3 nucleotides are TGCAGCGTTCTGTCTTTGGGGAACACCGGGGAGCTGTTTTTT.

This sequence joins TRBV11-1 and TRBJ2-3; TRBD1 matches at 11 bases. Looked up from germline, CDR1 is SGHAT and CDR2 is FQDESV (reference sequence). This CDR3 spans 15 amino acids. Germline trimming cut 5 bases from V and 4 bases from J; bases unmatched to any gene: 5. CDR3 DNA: TGTGCCAGCAGCACGGGACAGGGGGTCCCAGATACGCAGTATTTT. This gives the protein CASSTGQGVPDTQYF. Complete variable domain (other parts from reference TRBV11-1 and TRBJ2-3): EAEVAQSPRYKITEKSQAVAFWCDPISGHATLYWYRQILGQGPELLVQFQDESVVDDSQLPKDRFSAERLKGVDSTLKIQPAELGDSAMYLCASSTGQGVPDTQYFGPGTRLTVL.

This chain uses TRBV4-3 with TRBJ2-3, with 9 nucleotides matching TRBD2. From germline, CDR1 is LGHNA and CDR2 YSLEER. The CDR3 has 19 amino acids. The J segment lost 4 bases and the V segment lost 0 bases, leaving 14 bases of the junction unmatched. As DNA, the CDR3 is TGCGCCAGCAGCCAAGAGGGCACCAGCGGGGGGTCTCGTGCAGATACGCAGTATTTT. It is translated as CASSQEGTSGGSRADTQYF.

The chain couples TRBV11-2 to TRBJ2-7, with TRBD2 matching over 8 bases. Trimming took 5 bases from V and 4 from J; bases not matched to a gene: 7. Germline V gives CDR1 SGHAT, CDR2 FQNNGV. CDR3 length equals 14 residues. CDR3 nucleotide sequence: TGTGCCAGCAGCCAAATAGCGGGGAATTACGAGCAGTACTTC. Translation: CASSQIAGNYEQYF.

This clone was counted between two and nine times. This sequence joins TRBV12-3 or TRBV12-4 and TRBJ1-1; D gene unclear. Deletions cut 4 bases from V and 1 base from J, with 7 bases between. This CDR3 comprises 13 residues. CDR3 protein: CASSWDQNTEAFF. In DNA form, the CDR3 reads TGTGCCAGCAGTTGGGATCAGAACACTGAAGCTTTCTTT.

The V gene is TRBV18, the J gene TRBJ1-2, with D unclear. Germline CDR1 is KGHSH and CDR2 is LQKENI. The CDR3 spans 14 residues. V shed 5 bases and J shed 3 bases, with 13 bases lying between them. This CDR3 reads CASSRSDGYYGYTF. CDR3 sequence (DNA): TGTGCCAGCTCAAGGTCTGACGGATACTATGGCTACACCTTC.

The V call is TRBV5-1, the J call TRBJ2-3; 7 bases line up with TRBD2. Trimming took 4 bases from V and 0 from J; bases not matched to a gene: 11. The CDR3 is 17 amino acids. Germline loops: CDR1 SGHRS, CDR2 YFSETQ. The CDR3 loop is CASSPLASGTSTDTQYF. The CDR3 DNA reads TGCGCCAGCAGCCCCCTTGCTAGCGGCACTAGCACAGATACGCAGTATTTT.

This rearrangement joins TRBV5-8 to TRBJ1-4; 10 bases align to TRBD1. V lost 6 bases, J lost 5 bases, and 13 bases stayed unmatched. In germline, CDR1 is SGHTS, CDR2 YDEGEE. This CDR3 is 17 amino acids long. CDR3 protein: CASKQDRGKNQNEKLFF. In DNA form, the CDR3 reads TGTGCCAGCAAGCAGGACAGGGGGAAAAATCAAAATGAAAAACTGTTTTTT.

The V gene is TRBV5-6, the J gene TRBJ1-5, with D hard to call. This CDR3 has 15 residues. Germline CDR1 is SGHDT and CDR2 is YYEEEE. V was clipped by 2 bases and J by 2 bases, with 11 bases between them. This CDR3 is CASSFEGAGNQPQHF. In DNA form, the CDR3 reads TGTGCCAGCAGCTTCGAGGGCGCGGGCAATCAGCCCCAGCATTTT.

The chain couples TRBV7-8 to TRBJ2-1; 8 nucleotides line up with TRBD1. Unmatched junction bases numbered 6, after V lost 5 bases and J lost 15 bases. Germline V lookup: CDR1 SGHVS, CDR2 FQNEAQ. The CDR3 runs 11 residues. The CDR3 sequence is CASSEDRDGFF. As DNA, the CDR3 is TGTGCCAGCAGCGAGGACAGGGACGGGTTCTTC.